Each of the 29 T cell receptor beta chains below was sequenced from the same sample in a study of T cell repertoires in cytomegalovirus infection. Using its own MiXCR run on the reads, TCRdb lists one record per CDR3 protein. The profile covers about 260,000 distinct CDR3 sequences, with approximately 14% appearing a single time and around 9.5% taken by the ten largest. The material sequenced was PBMCs. These receptors originate from a human donor in good health (CMV status not recorded). Some clones in this sample may be carry-over from other donors' samples.

This sequence joins TRBV15 and TRBJ2-7, with a weak D call TRBD2 (5 bases). The germline V gene encodes CDR1 LNHNV and CDR2 YYDKDF (reference sequence). Trimming removed 0 bases from V and 4 bases from J, with 13 bases in between. This CDR3 region has 15 residues. CDR3 loop: CATSREIGGSYEQYF. The CDR3, as DNA: TGTGCCACCAGCAGAGAAATTGGTGGGAGTTACGAGCAGTACTTC.

The rearrangement joins TRBV2 to TRBJ2-7, with D unresolved. V gave up 8 bases and J gave up 2 bases, with 16 bases separating them. Germline V gene lookup returns CDR1 SNHLY and CDR2 FYNNEI. The CDR3 loop spans 14 amino acids. The CDR3 loop is CASDLGRETYEQYF. DNA of the CDR3: TGTGCCAGCGACCTAGGGCGAGAAACCTACGAGCAGTACTTC.

This chain uses TRBV5-4 with TRBJ2-7, with 11 positions matching TRBD2. With V trimmed by 4 bases and J by 4 bases, 13 bases remained unmatched. The CDR3 contains 17 residues. Germline lookup yields CDR1 SGHNT and CDR2 YYREEE (reference sequence). This CDR3 is CASSPIAGGSSFYEQYF. DNA of the CDR3: TGTGCCAGCAGCCCCATAGCGGGAGGGAGTTCCTTTTACGAGCAGTACTTC.

There are many counts of this clonotype. The chain is built from TRBV7-2 and TRBJ2-4; 8 positions match TRBD2. The CDR3 totals 20 residues. CDR1 SGHTA and CDR2 FQGNSA come from the germline V gene. Trimming at V came to 5 bases and at J to 0 bases, leaving 18 bases not matched to a gene. The CDR3 sequence is CASSPRGTRSGTRAKNIQYF. The CDR3 DNA sequence: TGTGCCAGCAGCCCCCGGGGGACACGTTCCGGGACTAGAGCCAAAAACATTCAGTACTTC.

This clonotype has a handful of counts. V and J are TRBV29-1 and TRBJ1-2; D unclear. The CDR3 spans 10 residues. V gave up 5 bases and J gave up 8 bases, with 9 bases separating them. The V gene's germline CDR1 is SQVTM and CDR2 ANQGSEA. The CDR3: CSVLDVGYTF. CDR3 sequence (DNA): TGCAGCGTTTTAGATGTGGGCTACACCTTC. Drawing the rest from reference TRBV29-1 and TRBJ1-2, the complete variable domain is SAVISQKPSRDICQRGTSLTIQCQVDSQVTMMFWYRQQPGQSLTLIATANQGSEATYESGFVIDKFPISRPNLTFSTLTVSNMSPEDSSIYLCSVLDVGYTFGSGTRLTVV.

This clonotype has at least ten counts. The V call is TRBV6-1, the J call TRBJ1-5; weak D call: TRBD1 (5 bases). CDR1 is MNHNS and CDR2 is SASEGT in the germline V gene. V dropped 5 bases and J dropped 0 bases, with 11 bases sitting between them. The CDR3 runs 15 residues. In nucleotides, the CDR3 is TGTGCCAGCAGTATGACAGTGAATAGCAATCAGCCCCAGCATTTT. It yields the protein CASSMTVNSNQPQHF.

This clonotype occurred many times. The V call is TRBV7-2, the J call TRBJ2-1; no clear D. Between the trimmed V and J ends, which lost 1 base and 0 bases, there was a span of 7 bases. CDR3 length: 15 residues. Germline CDR1 and CDR2: SGHTA and FQGNSA. The CDR3 sequence: CASSLGPPSYNEQFF. The CDR3 DNA reads as TGTGCCAGCAGCTTAGGGCCTCCCTCCTACAATGAGCAGTTCTTC.

The CDR3: CASSFPRGGGNEQFF. The CDR3 nucleotides are TGTGCCAGCAGTTTTCCTCGGGGGGGGGGCAATGAGCAGTTCTTC. The rearrangement joins TRBV6-6 to TRBJ2-1; 8 bases are shared with TRBD2. The germline V gene has CDR1 MNHNY and CDR2 SVGAGI (reference sequence). Trimming removed 4 bases from V and 6 bases from J; junction bases left unmatched: 8. This CDR3 comprises 15 residues.

This clonotype was seen a handful of times. This chain uses TRBV6-1 with TRBJ2-3; D remains unclear. Trimming took 5 bases from V and 6 from J, leaving 18 bases between them. This CDR3 is 15 amino acids long. CDR1 is MNHNS, CDR2 SASEGT, per germline. The CDR3 nucleotides read TGTGCCAGCAGTCGGTGGCGGAGTGGGTCCGATACGCAGTATTTT. Protein product: CASSRWRSGSDTQYF.

This clonotype showed up many times. This rearrangement joins TRBV5-6 to TRBJ1-5; maybe TRBD1 (5 bases). Deletions cut 2 bases from V and 0 bases from J, with 18 bases between. The germline gives CDR1 SGHDT, CDR2 YYEEEE. CDR3 length: 18 amino acids. This CDR3 reads CASSFPGPEGYSNQPQHF. The CDR3 nucleotides read TGTGCCAGCAGCTTTCCGGGACCGGAGGGATATAGCAATCAGCCCCAGCATTTT.

In its sample, this clonotype was seen many times. The rearrangement uses TRBV6-1 and TRBJ2-1; D is perhaps TRBD1 (6 bases). Trimming shortened V by 5 bases and J by 8 bases, and 13 bases separated the two germline ends. Germline V gene data show CDR1 as MNHNS and CDR2 as SASEGT. The CDR3 contains 13 residues. CDR3 region: CASSYRTVDEQFF. CDR3 DNA: TGTGCCAGCAGTTACCGGACAGTTGATGAGCAGTTCTTC.

Concerning this clonotype: Just one base apart from a much larger clone, this may be a read error. Because it lacks the conserved phenylalanine or tryptophan at the end, this CDR3 is likely a read error. The gene calls are TRBV20-1 and TRBJ1-2, with TRBD1 identical over 9 bases. The V gene's germline CDR1 is DFQATT and CDR2 SNEGSKA (reference sequence). The V segment lost 6 bases and the J segment 3 bases; nucleotides outside the gene matches: 8. This CDR3 spans 14 amino acids. The CDR3 sequence is CSANTGGRDYGYTI. DNA of the CDR3: TGCAGTGCGAACACAGGGGGCCGGGACTATGGCTACACCATC.

In its sample, this clonotype was seen many times. The J gene is TRBJ2-1, the V gene TRBV7-2; D is possibly TRBD1 (6 bases). CDR3 size: 13 residues. Germline V gives CDR1 SGHTA, CDR2 FQGNSA. Trimming removed 8 bases from V and 0 bases from J, with 8 bases in between. In DNA form, the CDR3 reads TGTGCCAGCGAGGACAGCTCCTACAATGAGCAGTTCTTC. Translated: CASEDSSYNEQFF.

The chain combines TRBV19 with TRBJ2-2, with D possibly matching TRBD2 (6 bases). Trimming pared 5 bases from V and 5 bases from J, leaving 15 bases between. The germline gives CDR1 LNHDA, CDR2 SQIVND (reference sequence). The length of the CDR3 is 15 residues. The CDR3 nucleotides are TGTGCCAGTAGTTTTCCGGGAGCTAATACCGGGGAGCTGTTTTTT. Amino acids: CASSFPGANTGELFF.

This clonotype showed up many times. CDR3 residues: CASSLEGRYSNQPQHF. In nucleotides, the CDR3 is TGTGCCAGCAGCTTAGAGGGACGTTATAGCAATCAGCCCCAGCATTTT. This chain joins TRBV7-8 and TRBJ1-5; maybe TRBD1 (5 bases). Germline V lookup: CDR1 SGHVS, CDR2 FQNEAQ. The CDR3 is 16 residues long. The V and J ends lost 1 base and 0 bases respectively, with 10 bases between them.

This clonotype occurred a few times. V gene TRBV20-1 combines with J gene TRBJ2-1, with 9 bases that match TRBD2. Germline lookup yields CDR1 DFQATT and CDR2 SNEGSKA (reference sequence). The CDR3 is 16 residues long. With 5 bases clipped from V and 8 bases from J, the junction kept 16 bases outside the gene matches. The CDR3 nucleotides read TGCAGTGCTTCGCCCCTAGCGGGACCCGACCCCCATGAGCAGTTCTTC. Translation gives CSASPLAGPDPHEQFF.

In its sample, this clonotype was seen many times. The chain links TRBV4-2 to TRBJ2-1; D remains unclear. The CDR3 has 14 residues. V was clipped by 4 bases and J by 7 bases, with 14 bases between them. Germline V gene data show CDR1 as LGHNA and CDR2 as YNFKEQ. The CDR3 protein is CASSPSRILNEQFF. The CDR3, as DNA: TGTGCCAGCAGCCCTAGTAGGATCTTGAATGAGCAGTTCTTC.

CDR3 sequence: CASSNMGQGANYGYTF. CDR3 DNA: TGTGCCAGTAGTAATATGGGACAGGGGGCTAACTATGGCTACACCTTC. The chain recombines TRBV19 with TRBJ1-2, with TRBD1 matching over 11 bases. The V gene end was trimmed by 4 bases and the J gene end by 0 bases; junction bases not matched to a gene: 4. Germline loops: CDR1 LNHDA, CDR2 SQIVND (reference sequence). The CDR3 extends over 16 amino acids. Variable domain in full (rest from reference TRBV19 and TRBJ1-2): DGGITQSPKYLFRKEGQNVTLSCEQNLNHDAMYWYRQDPGQGLRLIYYSQIVNDFQKGDIAEGYSVSREKKESFPLTVTSAQKNPTAFYLCASSNMGQGANYGYTFGSGTRLTVV.

This clonotype was found a few times. The genes are TRBV6-4 and TRBJ2-4, with TRBD1 matching 9 bases. Germline loops: CDR1 MRHNA, CDR2 SNTAGT. The CDR3 extends over 12 amino acids. J was trimmed by 13 bases and V by 6 bases; bases with no gene match: 7. CDR3 sequence: CASSSGTGLQYF. The CDR3 DNA reads as TGTGCCAGCAGCTCCGGGACAGGGTTACAGTACTTC.

This clonotype was recorded only once. The chain links TRBV5-4 to TRBJ2-3, with D perhaps matching TRBD1 (6 bases). The DNA end is a closer match to TRBJ1-5, so the J assignment may be wrong. The CDR3 loop spans 17 amino acids. Germline V lookup: CDR1 SGHNT, CDR2 YYREEE (reference sequence). The CDR3 coding sequence is TGTGCCAGCAGCACGCCCACGGGGGGGCCTGCGGCAGATACGCAGCATTTT. Protein product: CASSTPTGGPAADTQHF.

This clonotype was counted between two and nine times. V is TRBV28 and J is TRBJ2-5, with TRBD1 identical over 8 bases. V shed 5 bases, J shed 4 bases, and the junction held 9 bases outside the gene matches. The CDR3 loop spans 15 amino acids. Germline CDR1 is MDHEN and CDR2 is SYDVKM. This chain's CDR3 is CASSIRGLGSETQYF. CDR3 DNA sequence: TGTGCCAGCAGTATCAGGGGGCTGGGCTCAGAGACCCAGTACTTC.

V gene TRBV24-1 combines with J gene TRBJ2-7; D is ambiguous. Trimming stripped 2 bases from V and 0 bases from J, with 13 bases between. This CDR3 comprises 16 residues. Germline V gives CDR1 KGHDR, CDR2 SFDVKD. The CDR3 DNA follows: TGTGCCACCAGTGATTCTGCGAGGCAGAGCTCCTACGAGCAGTACTTC. Amino acid sequence: CATSDSARQSSYEQYF.

This chain uses TRBV29-1 with TRBJ2-3; the D gene is possibly TRBD2 (7 bases). V lost 8 bases, J lost 4 bases, and 22 bases lay in between. CDR3 length: 15 amino acids. CDR1 is SQVTM, CDR2 ANQGSEA, per germline. The CDR3 DNA reads TGCAGCCTGAGGGGGGGGGCAATACGAGCAGATACGCAGTATTTT. It yields the protein CSLRGGAIRADTQYF.

The chain recombines TRBV6-6 with TRBJ2-1, with a possible D match to TRBD2 (6 bases). Trimming left V 4 bases short and J 4 bases short, with 14 bases between. The CDR3 loop spans 15 amino acids. Germline assignment: CDR1 MNHNY and CDR2 SVGAGI (reference sequence). CDR3 residues: CASSFLLADYNEQFF. DNA for the CDR3: TGTGCCAGCAGTTTCTTACTAGCAGATTACAATGAGCAGTTCTTC.

The V and J genes are TRBV28 and TRBJ2-2; no clear D gene. CDR1 and CDR2 (germline): MDHEN, SYDVKM. V was trimmed by 3 bases and J by 0 bases, leaving 5 bases between them. The CDR3 consists of 14 residues. DNA of the CDR3: TGTGCCAGCAGTTTCCTAGCGAACACCGGGGAGCTGTTTTTT. Translation gives CASSFLANTGELFF.

The chain carries TRBV10-3 and TRBJ2-1, with 10 bases that match TRBD2. V trimming: 6 bases; J trimming: 7 bases; junction bases outside the gene matches: 6. Per the germline V gene, CDR1 is ENHRY and CDR2 is SYGVKD. The CDR3 length is 14 residues. This CDR3 is CAISQTSGSNEQFF. In nucleotides, the CDR3 is TGTGCCATCAGCCAGACTAGCGGGTCTAATGAGCAGTTCTTC.

In its sample, this clonotype was seen a few times. This chain joins TRBV5-8 and TRBJ2-3; 7 positions agree with TRBD2. The V gene's germline CDR1 is SGHTS and CDR2 YDEGEE. J lost 2 bases, V lost 0 bases, and 6 bases had no gene match. The CDR3 is 16 residues long. CDR3 coding DNA: TGTGCCAGCAGCTTGGCTAGCGGCCGTCTCACAGATACGCAGTATTTT. Translation gives CASSLASGRLTDTQYF.

The rearrangement uses TRBV7-3 and TRBJ2-5; 8 bases map to TRBD2. With V trimmed by 1 base and J by 3 bases, 7 bases remained unmatched. Germline V lookup: CDR1 SGHTA, CDR2 FQGTGA. The CDR3 is 16 amino acids. The CDR3 DNA is TGTGCCAGCAGCTTAAATCCGGCGGGGGGAAAAGAGACCCAGTACTTC. This gives the protein CASSLNPAGGKETQYF.

This chain uses TRBV28 with TRBJ2-6; 7 bases match TRBD1. Germline CDR1 and CDR2: MDHEN and SYDVKM. The CDR3 runs to 15 residues. V dropped 4 bases and J dropped 3; count of bases not matched to a gene: 3. The CDR3 bases are TGTGCCAGCAGTTCACAGGGGTTTGGGGCCAACGTCCTGACTTTC. It codes for CASSSQGFGANVLTF.